Presented here are 20 T cell receptor beta chains from one specimen sequenced in a study of OX40 agonist ivuxolimab in advanced cancers. TCRdb's table, derived via immunoSEQ multiplex PCR, lists solely in-frame clones and lacks some. The table has some 90,000 clones, around 87% seen once. The sequencing here drew on CD4+ or CD8+ T cells sorted from blood, taken in a trial of the OX40 agonist ivuxolimab. Receptor source: an adult with an advanced solid tumor such as melanoma, head and neck, liver or kidney cancer.

This chain links TRBV11-3 with TRBJ2-5; 9 positions agree with TRBD2. The germline V gene encodes CDR1 SGHNT and CDR2 YENEEA. The CDR3 has 15 amino acids. Unmatched junction bases numbered 7, after V lost 3 bases and J lost 5 bases. The CDR3 reads CASSFGAGGMETQYF. CDR3 nucleotides: TGTGCCAGCAGCTTCGGGGCGGGAGGGATGGAGACCCAGTACTTC.

In the case of this clone: Germline and junction disagree at one end, which may indicate a read error. The chain is built from TRBV2 and TRBJ1-1; D possibly corresponds to TRBD1 (6 bases). Looked up from germline, CDR1 is SNHLY and CDR2 is FYNNEI. The CDR3 extends over 13 amino acids. DNA of the CDR3: TGTGCCAGCAGTGAAGCTGGACAGTTACCGACCGTCTTT. It specifies CASSEAGQLPTVF.

This clone occurred a few times. The CDR3 loop reads CASSPTGGTQETQYF. For the CDR3, the DNA is TGTGCCAGCAGCCCAACGGGGGGTACCCAAGAGACCCAGTACTTC. V and J are TRBV5-4 and TRBJ2-5; 7 nucleotides line up with TRBD2. The CDR3 totals 15 residues. Looked up from germline, CDR1 is SGHNT and CDR2 is YYREEE (reference sequence). V lost 4 bases, J lost 1 base, and 7 bases stayed unmatched.

Comments on this clone: Additional DNA sequences in this sample encode the identical CDR3. The rearrangement joins TRBV5-1 to TRBJ1-1; unclear D gene. Between the trimmed V and J ends, which lost 0 bases and 1 base, there was a span of 4 bases. The germline CDR1 and CDR2 sequences are SGHRS and YFSETQ. The CDR3 loop spans 13 amino acids. CDR3 region: CASSLGGNTEAFF. CDR3 in DNA: TGCGCCAGCAGCTTGGGTGGGAACACTGAAGCTTTCTTT.

The CDR3 is CASSAKGWEQGSSYEQYV. In DNA, the CDR3 is TGTGCCAGCAGTGCGAAGGGATGGGAACAGGGGAGCTCCTACGAGCAGTACGTC. V gene TRBV6-1 combines with J gene TRBJ2-7, with 7 bases identical to TRBD1. Trimming at V came to 4 bases and at J to 0 bases, leaving 15 bases not matched to a gene. The CDR3 has 18 residues. CDR1 is MNHNS and CDR2 is SASEGT in the germline V gene.

The chain carries TRBV19 and TRBJ1-3; possible D gene TRBD1, 5 bases. This CDR3 has 15 residues. CDR1 is LNHDA, CDR2 SQIVND, per germline (reference sequence). Deletions cut 3 bases from V and 0 bases from J, with 9 bases between. The CDR3 DNA sequence: TGTGCCAGTAGTATGGGGGGTATCTCTGGAAACACCATATATTTT. This sequence encodes CASSMGGISGNTIYF.

V usage is TRBV30 and J usage is TRBJ2-2, with D unclear. Germline CDR1 GTSNPN, CDR2 SVGIG (reference sequence). The CDR3 extends over 14 amino acids. V was clipped by 3 bases and J by 4 bases, with 12 bases between them. CDR3 residues: CAWRGKGFTGELFF. The CDR3 DNA is TGTGCCTGGAGGGGGAAAGGGTTCACCGGGGAGCTGTTTTTT.

The CDR3 sequence: CASSLGQGSDQPQHF. CDR3 in DNA: TGTGCCAGCAGCTTAGGACAGGGATCGGATCAGCCCCAGCATTTT. V usage is TRBV5-8 and J usage is TRBJ1-5; 8 bases are a match to TRBD1. V gave up 2 bases and J gave up 5 bases; unmatched junction bases: 6. CDR3 size: 15 residues. Per the germline V gene, CDR1 is SGHTS and CDR2 is YDEGEE.

The chain carries TRBV7-6 and TRBJ2-1; a weak D match, TRBD1 (6 bases). Germline V gene lookup returns CDR1 SGHVS and CDR2 FNYEAQ. This CDR3 is built from 15 residues. Trimming cost V 5 bases and J 0 bases, with 11 bases left between them. The CDR3 is CASSGGRGSYNEQFF. CDR3 nucleotides: TGTGCCAGCAGCGGGGGCAGGGGCTCCTACAATGAGCAGTTCTTC.

The chain couples TRBV28 to TRBJ2-1, with TRBD2 matching 8 bases. J was trimmed by 1 base and V by 3 bases; bases with no gene match: 11. The CDR3 covers 18 residues. Germline-derived CDR1 and CDR2 are MDHEN and SYDVKM. The DNA for the CDR3 is TGTGCCAGCAGTTTCGAGTATAGCGGGATAGCGTCCTACAATGAGCAGTTCTTC. Protein product: CASSFEYSGIASYNEQFF.

The chain joins TRBV5-1 to TRBJ2-3; TRBD2 aligns across 8 bases. Per germline, CDR1 SGHRS and CDR2 YFSETQ. The CDR3 runs 16 residues. V shed 0 bases, J shed 2 bases, and the junction held 5 bases outside the gene matches. The CDR3 nucleotides read TGCGCCAGCAGCTTGGTGCTAGCGGGTTCCACAGATACGCAGTATTTT. Translated: CASSLVLAGSTDTQYF.

The rearrangement uses TRBV15 and TRBJ2-2; 9 bases agree with TRBD2. Germline values: CDR1 LNHNV, CDR2 YYDKDF (reference sequence). This CDR3 comprises 15 residues. V shed 8 bases, J shed 7 bases, and the junction held 11 bases outside the gene matches. In DNA form, the CDR3 reads TGTGCCACCTCCGGGACTAGCAGTTCGGACGGGGAGCTGTTTTTT. It yields the protein CATSGTSSSDGELFF.

Regarding this clone: One end of the junction is discordant with germline, which a read error may explain. The chain joins TRBV27 to TRBJ2-3; the match to TRBD2 covers 8 bases. This CDR3 contains 17 residues. CDR1 MNHEY and CDR2 SMNVEV come from the germline V gene (reference sequence). The CDR3 region is CASSQKGLVGHTDAQYF. CDR3 DNA: TGTGCCAGCAGCCAAAAGGGACTAGTGGGGCACACAGATGCGCAGTATTTT.

The chain joins TRBV5-1 to TRBJ1-1; D is unclear. V lost 4 bases to trimming and J lost 1 base, with 14 bases between them. Per germline, CDR1 SGHRS and CDR2 YFSETQ. The CDR3 spans 15 residues. The CDR3 nucleotides read TGCGCCAGCAGCCTGATCAACCGGGGGAACACTGAAGCTTTCTTT. Translating it yields CASSLINRGNTEAFF.

CDR3 sequence reads: CASSQEPPGSKNIQYF. The CDR3 DNA sequence: TGCGCCAGCAGCCAAGAACCGCCGGGGTCCAAAAACATTCAGTACTTC. The gene calls are TRBV4-1 and TRBJ2-4; tentatively, D is TRBD2 (5 bases). V was clipped by 0 bases and J by 2 bases, with 11 bases between them. This CDR3 spans 16 amino acids. Looked up from germline, CDR1 is MGHRA and CDR2 is YSYEKL.

The rearrangement links TRBV6-6 to TRBJ1-5; 7 bases map to TRBD1. Germline CDR1 is MNHNY and CDR2 is SVGAGI (reference sequence). The V segment lost 2 bases and the J segment 2 bases; nucleotides outside the gene matches: 3. The CDR3 runs to 15 residues. CDR3 amino acids: CASSYGGTGNQPQHF. The CDR3 DNA follows: TGTGCCAGCAGTTACGGAGGGACAGGCAATCAGCCCCAGCATTTT.

A remark on this clone: Other DNA sequences of this sample code for an identical CDR3. This chain uses TRBV7-2 with TRBJ1-1; 7 bases are shared with TRBD1. This CDR3 region has 13 residues. V shed 2 bases, J shed 7 bases, and the junction held 4 bases outside the gene matches. Germline-derived CDR1 and CDR2 are SGHTA and FQGNSA. The CDR3 spells CASSLQGDREAFF. In DNA form, the CDR3 reads TGTGCCAGCAGCTTACAGGGGGATCGTGAAGCTTTCTTT.

This chain links TRBV21-1 with TRBJ2-7; the table's D call, TRBD1, was not checked against the DNA. TRBV21-1 is given as a pseudogene. The CDR3 covers 16 residues. CDR3 protein: CASSKSYRDVGYEQYF. CDR3 nucleotides: TGTGCCAGCAGCAAATCTTACAGGGACGTAGGATACGAGCAGTACTTC.

V is TRBV12-5 and J is TRBJ2-1; possible D gene TRBD2, 5 bases. The CDR3 spans 16 residues. Trimming shortened V by 1 base and J by 6 bases, and 16 bases separated the two germline ends. The V gene's germline CDR1 is LGHNT and CDR2 FRNRAP. CDR3 sequence: CASGLGLSTALNEQFF. The CDR3 nucleotides read TGTGCTAGTGGTTTGGGACTATCTACCGCCCTCAATGAGCAGTTCTTC.

This clone was detected a few times. The chain uses TRBV21-1 and TRBJ1-1; the table's D call, TRBD1, was not checked against the DNA. TRBV21-1 is a pseudogene segment. The CDR3 loop spans 13 amino acids. The CDR3 DNA follows: TGTGCCAGCGTGGGAAGTAGGGGCACTGAAGCTTTCTTT. Translated, it gives CASVGSRGTEAFF.